This paragraph reports one TCR beta chain. Its cognate antigen is unknown. The entry originates in a study of radiation and T cells in renal cell carcinoma. Study background: Nephrectomy followed 15 Gy stereotactic body radiation by 4 weeks.

Germline V gene data show CDR1 as SNHLY and CDR2 as FYNNEI. The CDR3 runs 16 residues. V lost 4 bases to trimming and J lost 1 base, with 16 bases between them. The table came from immunoSEQ multiplex PCR; TCRdb's copy has only in-frame clones and leaves some out. The table records 150,000 or so clones, roughly 90% of them present only once. Whole-study results and caveats: Top tumor clonotypes rose in blood 2 weeks post-radiation, then contracted.

Regarding time point: baseline pretreatment blood. The treatment is: 15 Gy SBRT to primary tumor, nephrectomy 4 weeks later. Serial blood draws occurred at baseline and 2 and 4 weeks post-SBRT. The tumor was a clear cell renal cell carcinoma. The source is a woman aged 70-85 years with renal cell carcinoma. Sequenced here: blood, sampled from a patient whose treatment included radiotherapy and nephrectomy. The V gene is TRBV2, the J gene TRBJ1-1; D gene ambiguous. The CDR3 region has the DNA TGTGCCAGCAGTGTACTCAGTGGTTGGGCGAACACTGAAGCTTTCTTT. Amino acid sequence: CASSVLSGWANTEAFF.